One and the same sample provided the 25 T cell receptor beta chains below, sequenced in a study of lymphopenia after photon versus proton radiotherapy. TCRdb keeps only in-frame clones here, not all; method: immunoSEQ multiplex PCR. The table lists under 20,000 clones, around nine tenths of them singletons. The specimen comprised peripheral blood, sampled from a patient treated with photon-based radiotherapy. The origin of the receptors is a man aged 60 to 69 with pancreatic cancer.

This rearrangement joins TRBV9 to TRBJ2-5; 12 bases are shared with TRBD2. Germline V CDR1 and CDR2: SGDLS, YYNGEE. V lost 3 bases to trimming and J lost 0 bases; unmatched junction nucleotides: 6. The CDR3 runs to 17 residues. CDR3 sequence: CASSAPRTSGDQETQYF. DNA of the CDR3: TGTGCCAGCAGCGCGCCCCGGACTAGCGGGGACCAAGAGACCCAGTACTTC.

V is TRBV7-6 and J is TRBJ2-2, with 8 bases fitting TRBD2. CDR1 is SGHVS, CDR2 FNYEAQ, per germline. Trimming cost V 5 bases and J 0 bases; bases outside gene matches: 5. CDR3 size: 16 residues. CDR3 residues: CASSPSGGTNTGELFF. In nucleotides, the CDR3 is TGTGCCAGCAGCCCCAGCGGGGGAACGAACACCGGGGAGCTGTTTTTT.

The chain combines TRBV6-6 with TRBJ2-7; D remains ambiguous. Trimming pared 4 bases from V and 4 bases from J, leaving 11 bases between. The CDR3 runs to 13 residues. Germline V lookup: CDR1 MNHNY, CDR2 SVGAGI (reference sequence). The CDR3 sequence: CASSFGQAYEQYF. CDR3 bases: TGTGCCAGCAGTTTTGGGCAGGCTTACGAGCAGTACTTC.

This chain joins TRBV5-1 and TRBJ1-5; D may be TRBD1 (5 bases). This CDR3 has 15 residues. Deletions cut 4 bases from V and 1 base from J, with 12 bases between. CDR1 SGHRS and CDR2 YFSETQ come from the germline V gene. In DNA, the CDR3 is TGCGCCAGCAGCGCGGACGGACAAAGCAATCAGCCCCAGCATTTT. This gives the protein CASSADGQSNQPQHF.

The V gene is TRBV5-4, the J gene TRBJ1-6, with 7 nucleotides matching TRBD1. Per germline, CDR1 SGHNT and CDR2 YYREEE (reference sequence). Germline trimming cut 4 bases from V and 0 bases from J; bases unmatched to any gene: 4. This CDR3 comprises 16 residues. The CDR3 spells CASSIRTGSYNSPLHF. Written as DNA, the CDR3 is TGTGCCAGCAGCATAAGGACAGGCTCCTATAATTCACCCCTCCACTTT.

The V and J genes are TRBV6-6 and TRBJ2-1; D is unresolved. V was cut by 0 bases and J by 12 bases, with 12 bases left in between. The CDR3 runs 13 residues. Germline V lookup: CDR1 MNHNY, CDR2 SVGAGI (reference sequence). The CDR3 DNA reads TGTGCCAGCAGTTACTCCGAACGAAAGGGGCAGTTCTTC. Amino acids: CASSYSERKGQFF.

On this clone: The junction does not match germline at one end; this may be a read error. This CDR3 is CASSLAGGLETQYF. The DNA for the CDR3 is TGTGCCAGCAGCCTAGCGGGGGGTTTAGAGACCCAGTACTTC. The chain links TRBV7-2 to TRBJ2-5, with 11 bases fitting TRBD2. Germline V gene data show CDR1 as SGHTA and CDR2 as FQGNSA. CDR3 size: 14 residues. Drawing the rest from reference TRBV7-2 and TRBJ2-5, the complete variable domain is GAGVSQSPSNKVTEKGKDVELRCDPISGHTALYWYRQSLGQGLEFLIYFQGNSAPDKSGLPSDRFSAERTGGSVSTLTIQRTQQEDSAVYLCASSLAGGLETQYFGPGTRLLVL.

CDR3: CASSPRGGIYEQYF. CDR3 nucleotide sequence: TGTGCCAGCAGCCCGAGGGGGGGCATCTACGAGCAGTACTTC. The V gene is TRBV6-5, the J gene TRBJ2-5; weak D call: TRBD2 (7 bases). The DNA end is more similar to TRBJ2-7, so the J call may be wrong. The CDR3 has 14 amino acids. Germline V gene data show CDR1 as MNHEY and CDR2 as SVGAGI.

This rearrangement joins TRBV19 to TRBJ2-7; D may be TRBD1 (6 bases). Trimming removed 2 bases at V and 6 bases at J, with 17 bases between. Germline V gene data show CDR1 as LNHDA and CDR2 as SQIVND (reference sequence). The CDR3 totals 15 residues. The CDR3 nucleotides are TGTGCCAGTAGTATAAATAAGGACAGAAACGCCGAGCAGTACTTC. The encoded protein is CASSINKDRNAEQYF.

CDR3 nucleotide sequence: TGCGCCAGCAGCCAGACCCGAGCGGGGCAAGAGACCCAGTACTTC. Translation gives CASSQTRAGQETQYF. This sequence joins TRBV5-1 and TRBJ2-5; 7 bases map to TRBD2. J gave up 2 bases and V 4 bases, and 8 bases lay outside the gene matches. The CDR3 consists of 15 residues. Germline CDR1 SGHRS, CDR2 YFSETQ.

The rearrangement links TRBV14 to TRBJ1-1; no clear D gene. Germline assignment: CDR1 SGHDN and CDR2 FVKESK. CDR3 length: 13 residues. V gave up 6 bases and J gave up 3 bases, with 11 bases separating them. The CDR3 sequence is CASSDTWDTEAFF. The DNA for the CDR3 is TGTGCCAGCAGTGACACTTGGGACACTGAAGCTTTCTTT.

The rearrangement links TRBV6-5 to TRBJ2-5, with D perhaps matching TRBD1 or TRBD2 (6 bases each). The germline V gene encodes CDR1 MNHEY and CDR2 SVGAGI. The CDR3 is made up of 15 amino acids. Trimming left V 8 bases short and J 1 base short, with 17 bases between. CDR3 DNA: TGTGCCAGCGGAGGGGCGGGGACACCCCAAGAGACCCAGTACTTC. Protein product: CASGGAGTPQETQYF.

The chain carries TRBV10-1 and TRBJ1-3; D is undetermined. This CDR3 region has 13 residues. V dropped 5 bases and J dropped 4 bases, with 9 bases sitting between them. CDR1 is WNHNN, CDR2 SYGVQD, per germline (reference sequence). CDR3 in DNA: TGCGCCAGCAGTCCCGGGCAAGGAAACACCATATATTTT. Protein product: CASSPGQGNTIYF.

V gene TRBV10-3 combines with J gene TRBJ1-2; D gene ambiguous. This CDR3 region has 12 residues. V was cut by 5 bases and J by 6 bases, with 10 bases left in between. CDR1 is ENHRY and CDR2 is SYGVKD in the germline V gene. CDR3 residues: CAISRHGDGYTF. The CDR3, as DNA: TGTGCCATCAGTAGACATGGGGATGGCTACACCTTC.

The CDR3 loop reads CASSSLSSGVNSPLHF. In DNA form, the CDR3 reads TGTGCCAGCAGCTCCCTGTCGTCCGGGGTAAATTCACCCCTCCACTTT. The chain uses TRBV5-4 and TRBJ1-6; D uncertain. CDR1 SGHNT and CDR2 YYREEE come from the germline V gene (reference sequence). This CDR3 region has 16 residues. The V end was cut by 3 bases, the J end by 7 bases, with 17 bases between.

CDR3 region: CASSLRWDTNYGYTF. The CDR3 bases are TGTGCCAGCAGCTTGCGTTGGGACACAAACTATGGCTACACCTTC. The chain uses TRBV11-2 and TRBJ1-2, with D possibly TRBD1 on 6 matching bases. The CDR3 contains 15 residues. CDR1 and CDR2 from the germline V gene are SGHAT and FQNNGV. Trimming removed 3 bases at V and 2 bases at J, with 13 bases between.

The V call is TRBV27, the J call TRBJ1-5; 8 bases match TRBD1. CDR1 MNHEY and CDR2 SMNVEV come from the germline V gene (reference sequence). Trimming at V came to 7 bases and at J to 6 bases, leaving 8 bases not matched to a gene. This CDR3 region has 14 residues. The CDR3 nucleotides are TGTGCCAGCACTACCGGGACAGGTGGTCAGCCCCAGCATTTT. The encoded protein is CASTTGTGGQPQHF.

The chain uses TRBV10-3 and TRBJ1-1; 8 bases map to TRBD1. The CDR3 runs 19 residues. V shed 0 bases and J 1 base; nucleotides not matched to a gene: 13. Germline CDR1 reads ENHRY; CDR2 reads SYGVKD. This CDR3 is CAISESFLAAGGANTEAFF. The DNA of the CDR3 is TGTGCCATCAGTGAGTCGTTTTTGGCGGCAGGGGGCGCGAACACTGAAGCTTTCTTT.

The chain recombines TRBV5-1 with TRBJ2-5; a possible D gene is TRBD2 (5 bases). This CDR3 region has 15 residues. With 2 bases removed from V and 1 base from J, the gap between germline ends came to 12 bases. Germline CDR1 SGHRS, CDR2 YFSETQ. This chain's CDR3 is CASSFTRAFQETQYF. CDR3 DNA sequence: TGCGCCAGCAGCTTCACGAGGGCCTTCCAAGAGACCCAGTACTTC. The entire variable domain, with the rest obtained from reference TRBV5-1 and TRBJ2-5, is as follows: KAGVTQTPRYLIKTRGQQVTLSCSPISGHRSVSWYQQTPGQGLQFLFEYFSETQRNKGNFPGRFSGRQFSNSRSEMNVSTLELGDSALYLCASSFTRAFQETQYFGPGTRLLVL.

J is TRBJ2-2 and V is TRBV18, with 7 nucleotides matching TRBD1. CDR1 is KGHSH and CDR2 is LQKENI in the germline V gene. The CDR3 is 16 amino acids. With 5 bases clipped from V and 1 base from J, the junction kept 7 bases outside the gene matches. The CDR3 spells CASSSRDRQNTGELFF. DNA for the CDR3: TGTGCCAGCTCATCCCGGGACAGACAGAACACCGGGGAGCTGTTTTTT. Full variable domain (outside the CDR3, taken from reference TRBV18 and TRBJ2-2): NAGVMQNPRHLVRRRGQEARLRCSPMKGHSHVYWYRQLPEEGLKFMVYLQKENIIDESGMPKERFSAEFPKEGPSILRIQQVVRGDSAAYFCASSSRDRQNTGELFFGEGSRLTVL.

The V gene is TRBV5-1, the J gene TRBJ2-5; D call uncertain. The CDR3 extends over 11 amino acids. Looked up from germline, CDR1 is SGHRS and CDR2 is YFSETQ. V lost 4 bases to trimming and J lost 1 base, with 2 bases between them. The CDR3 protein is CASSLQETQYF. DNA for the CDR3: TGCGCCAGCAGCCTCCAAGAGACCCAGTACTTC.

The count of this clone is one. The J gene is TRBJ2-5, the V gene TRBV11-2, with TRBD2 as a possible D gene (5 bases). This CDR3 region has 13 residues. The germline CDR1 and CDR2 sequences are SGHAT and FQNNGV. Trimming pared 9 bases from V and 0 bases from J, leaving 11 bases between. CDR3 in DNA: TGTGCCAGTGAAACGGGGTACCAAGAGACCCAGTACTTC. Its protein product is CASETGYQETQYF. The variable domain in full, completed from reference TRBV11-2 and TRBJ2-5, reads EAGVAQSPRYKIIEKRQSVAFWCNPISGHATLYWYQQILGQGPKLLIQFQNNGVVDDSQLPKDRFSAERLKGVDSTLKIQPAKLEDSAVYLCASETGYQETQYFGPGTRLLVL.

This clone was observed once. V gene TRBV11-3 combines with J gene TRBJ1-1; the D is unclear. This CDR3 is built from 13 residues. CDR1 is SGHNT and CDR2 is YENEEA in the germline V gene. The V gene lost 5 bases and the J gene lost 0 bases, with 7 bases spanning the gap. The CDR3 region is CASSVTVNTEAFF. The CDR3, as DNA: TGTGCCAGCAGCGTAACAGTGAACACTGAAGCTTTCTTT.

The gene calls are TRBV11-2 and TRBJ2-7; 7 bases line up with TRBD1. V dropped 5 bases and J dropped 2; count of bases not matched to a gene: 9. The germline gives CDR1 SGHAT, CDR2 FQNNGV. The CDR3 extends over 15 amino acids. CDR3 sequence reads: CASSPGAGGTYEQYF. The CDR3 nucleotides read TGTGCCAGCAGCCCTGGGGCAGGGGGTACCTACGAGCAGTACTTC. The variable domain in full, completed from reference TRBV11-2 and TRBJ2-7, reads EAGVAQSPRYKIIEKRQSVAFWCNPISGHATLYWYQQILGQGPKLLIQFQNNGVVDDSQLPKDRFSAERLKGVDSTLKIQPAKLEDSAVYLCASSPGAGGTYEQYFGPGTRLTVT.

The gene calls are TRBV5-6 and TRBJ2-4; tentative D call: TRBD1 (5 bases). V was shortened by 2 bases and J by 1 base, with 7 bases between the two germline ends. The CDR3 consists of 14 residues. Germline V CDR1 and CDR2: SGHDT, YYEEEE. CDR3 sequence: CASSFGAAKNIQYF. As DNA, the CDR3 is TGTGCCAGCAGCTTTGGGGCCGCCAAAAACATTCAGTACTTC.